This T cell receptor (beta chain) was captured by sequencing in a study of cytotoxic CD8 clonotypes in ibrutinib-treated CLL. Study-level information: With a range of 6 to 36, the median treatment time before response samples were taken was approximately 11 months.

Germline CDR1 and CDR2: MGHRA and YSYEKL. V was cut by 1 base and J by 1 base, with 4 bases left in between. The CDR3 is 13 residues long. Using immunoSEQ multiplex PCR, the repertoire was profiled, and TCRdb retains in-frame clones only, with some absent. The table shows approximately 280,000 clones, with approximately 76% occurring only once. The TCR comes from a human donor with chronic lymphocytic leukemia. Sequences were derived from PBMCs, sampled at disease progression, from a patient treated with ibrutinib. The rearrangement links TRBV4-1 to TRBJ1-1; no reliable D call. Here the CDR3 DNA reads TGCGCCAGCAGCCAAGGGGAGAACACTGAAGCTTTCTTT. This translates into CASSQGENTEAFF.